This T cell receptor (beta chain) was found in a study of beta chain features in type 1 diabetes. Whole-study results and caveats: Whether HLA type influences TCRB rearrangement remained unresolved here. More deletions and fewer insertions at VDJ junctions were found in patients with type 1 diabetes.

This clone was detected only a few times. Its antigen is not known. Reverse transcribing all isolated RNA meant expressed TCRB transcripts were sequenced. The table came from immunoSEQ multiplex PCR; TCRdb's copy has only in-frame clones and leaves some out. The sample includes about 240,000 clones, 25% to 30% of them seen just once. This sequence originates from a man aged 30-40 years in good health. The specimen was central memory CD4+ T cells from blood.

CDR3 bases: TGTGCCAGTAGTAAGGGGGACAGGGTATACAATGAGCAGTTCTTC. Translation gives CASSKGDRVYNEQFF. The chain recombines TRBV19 with TRBJ2-1; 9 nucleotides align to TRBD1. This CDR3 comprises 15 residues. V gave up 4 bases and J gave up 4 bases; unmatched junction bases: 5. Per germline, CDR1 LNHDA and CDR2 SQIVND (reference sequence).